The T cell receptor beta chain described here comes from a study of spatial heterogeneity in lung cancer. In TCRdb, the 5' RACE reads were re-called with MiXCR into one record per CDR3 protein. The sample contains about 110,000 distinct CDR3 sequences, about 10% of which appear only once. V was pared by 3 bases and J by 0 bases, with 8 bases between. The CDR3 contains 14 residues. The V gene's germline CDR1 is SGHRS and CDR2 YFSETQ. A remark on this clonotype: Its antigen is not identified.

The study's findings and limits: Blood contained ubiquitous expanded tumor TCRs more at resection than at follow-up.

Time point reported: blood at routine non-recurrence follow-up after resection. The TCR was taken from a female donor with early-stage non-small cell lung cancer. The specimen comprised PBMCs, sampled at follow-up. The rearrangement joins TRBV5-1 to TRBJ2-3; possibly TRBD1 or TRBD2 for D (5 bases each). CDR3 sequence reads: CASSWDPSTDTQYF. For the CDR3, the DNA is TGCGCCAGCAGCTGGGACCCTAGCACAGATACGCAGTATTTT.